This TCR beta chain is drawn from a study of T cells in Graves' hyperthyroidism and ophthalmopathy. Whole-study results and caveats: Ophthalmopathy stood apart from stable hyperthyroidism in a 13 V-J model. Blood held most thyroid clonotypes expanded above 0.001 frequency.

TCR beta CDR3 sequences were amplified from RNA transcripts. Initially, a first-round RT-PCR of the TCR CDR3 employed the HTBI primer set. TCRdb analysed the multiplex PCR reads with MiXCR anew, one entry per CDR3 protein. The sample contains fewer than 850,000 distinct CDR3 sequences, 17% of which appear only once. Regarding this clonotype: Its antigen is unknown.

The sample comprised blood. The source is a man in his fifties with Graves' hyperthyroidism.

CDR3 amino acids: CASSLRVVETQYF. For the CDR3, the DNA is TGTGCCAGCAGCTTGAGGGTAGTAGAGACCCAGTACTTC. This chain joins TRBV5-5 and TRBJ2-5; D is undetermined. The CDR3 is 13 amino acids. The germline CDR1 and CDR2 sequences are SGHKS and YYEKEE (reference sequence). V was shortened by 1 base and J by 4 bases, with 8 bases between the two germline ends.